These T cell receptor beta chains were read from a single sample in a study of early T cells in non-severe SARS-CoV-2 infection. TCRdb independently ran MiXCR on the 5' RACE reads; one entry per CDR3 protein. The sample has approximately 38,000 distinct CDR3 sequences, 4.5% to 5% seen once. Input material: whole blood. Receptors were obtained from an adult who was a healthcare worker with PCR-confirmed SARS-CoV-2 infection or an uninfected control (not recorded which). The CDR3 runs from the conserved cysteine through the conserved F or W. D genes are given only for firm matches. Expanded clones are given a class, and other clones once, few, many or no size at all.

v_call,clone_size,j_call,d_call,cdr3_nt,cdr3_aa
TRBV19,many,TRBJ1-2,-,TGTGCCAGTAGTAGTCCGAACTATGGCTACACCTTC,CASSSPNYGYTF
TRBV29-1,many,TRBJ1-5,-,TGCAGCGTTGCCTTCGGTCCGAATCAGCCCCAGCATTTT,CSVAFGPNQPQHF
TRBV27,medium-sized,TRBJ2-1,TRBD1,TGTGCCAGCAGTTACGGACAGGGGGGCAATGAGCAGTTCTTC,CASSYGQGGNEQFF
TRBV7-8,-,TRBJ2-3,-,TGTGCCAGCAGCCGAAACCAACCGGGACAACTTTGGGCAGATACGCAGTATTTT,CASSRNQPGQLWADTQYF
TRBV11-3,many,TRBJ1-1,-,TGTGCCAGCAGCTTAGATCCCCGGTCGACCGCTTTCTTT,CASSLDPRSTAFF
TRBV5-5,many,TRBJ2-1,-,TGTGCCAGCAGCTCCATCCCGGATAGCGGAGGCAATGAGCAGTTCTTC,CASSSIPDSGGNEQFF
TRBV30,-,TRBJ1-5,TRBD1,TGTGCCTGTTCAGGGGGCATCAATCAGCCCCAGCATTTT,CACSGGINQPQHF
TRBV7-8,many,TRBJ2-5,-,TGTGCCAGCAGCCCTCGGAGGGCAGGGCCCCAAGAGACCCAGTACTTC,CASSPRRAGPQETQYF
TRBV19,few,TRBJ2-1,TRBD2,TGTGCCAGTAGAACGCTGAGCGGGGGGTCCTACAATGAGCAGTTCTTC,CASRTLSGGSYNEQFF
TRBV7-2,many,TRBJ1-5,-,TGTGCCAGCAGCGCGACTTTCAAGGGTCAGCCCCAGCATTTT,CASSATFKGQPQHF
TRBV27,many,TRBJ2-1,TRBD2,TGTGCCAGCAGTTTTAGCGGGGGGAGCTACAATGAGCAGTTCTTC,CASSFSGGSYNEQFF
TRBV7-2,-,TRBJ1-4,-,TGTGCCAGCAGCTTAGAGGGCCTTGCAACTAATGAAAAACTGTTTTTT,CASSLEGLATNEKLFF
TRBV4-1,many,TRBJ2-1,TRBD2,TGCGCCAGCAGCCACCCGGGACTAGCGGTCAGTATATCCTACAATGAGCAGTTCTTC,CASSHPGLAVSISYNEQFF
TRBV7-2,many,TRBJ2-7,-,TGTGCCAGCAGCTCGAGCGTCTGGGACGAGCAGTACTTC,CASSSSVWDEQYF
TRBV5-1,few,TRBJ2-3,TRBD1,TGCGCCAGCAGCGGTTCCGGGACAGCGAGCACAGATACGCAGTATTTT,CASSGSGTASTDTQYF
TRBV7-6,many,TRBJ2-5,-,TGTGCCAGCAGCTTACCGGCGCGGGATATCGGAGAGACCCAGTACTTC,CASSLPARDIGETQYF
TRBV30,-,TRBJ2-2,-,TGTGCCTGGAGTGTACACGGGGAGCTGTTTTTT,CAWSVHGELFF
TRBV20-1,many,TRBJ1-2,TRBD1,TGCAGTGCTAGCCGTGAAGGGGGCGGCTATGGCTACACCTTC,CSASREGGGYGYTF
TRBV7-9,many,TRBJ2-2,-,TGTGCCAGCAGCTTCGGAGAAAACACCGGGGAGCTGTTTTTT,CASSFGENTGELFF
TRBV6-5,many,TRBJ2-7,-,TGTGCCAGCAGTCAGGCAGGGGTAAGCGAGCAGTACTTC,CASSQAGVSEQYF
TRBV5-1,few,TRBJ2-1,-,TGCGCCAGCAGCTCCGGGAGTCTGGTATACAATGAGCAGTTCTTC,CASSSGSLVYNEQFF
TRBV7-9,many,TRBJ1-4,-,TGTGCCAGCAGCTTAAGCGGGGGCCCAACAACTAATGAAAAACTGTTTTTT,CASSLSGGPTTNEKLFF
TRBV3-1,many,TRBJ2-5,-,TGTGCCAGCAGCCATGCAGGGCCTCACGTCTACTTC,CASSHAGPHVYF
TRBV11-2,few,TRBJ1-6,TRBD1,TGTGCCAGCAGCCAGGACAGGGGAAGATATAATTCACCCCTCCACTTT,CASSQDRGRYNSPLHF
TRBV6-6,few,TRBJ1-1,-,TGTGCCAGCAGCAACCGTATGGGGATGGGCACTGAAGCTTTCTTT,CASSNRMGMGTEAFF
TRBV7-6,few,TRBJ2-7,-,TGTGCCAGCAGCTTAGGCATTCCCTACGAGCAGTACTTC,CASSLGIPYEQYF
TRBV10-3,medium-sized,TRBJ1-2,-,TGTGCCATAGGGGTTAATGGCTACACCTTC,CAIGVNGYTF
TRBV7-9,few,TRBJ2-7,-,TGTGCCAGCAGCGTCGAGGGGTCTTCTTACGAGCAGTACTTC,CASSVEGSSYEQYF
TRBV5-1,few,TRBJ2-1,-,TGCGCCAGCAGCGGAGGACAGCTAAGCTCCTACAATGAGCAGTTCTTC,CASSGGQLSSYNEQFF
TRBV4-1,many,TRBJ2-4,TRBD2,TGCGCCAGCAGCGGCTCGGGAGGAGGCATTCAGTACTTC,CASSGSGGGIQYF
TRBV7-9,medium-sized,TRBJ1-2,-,TGTGCCAGCAGCTTAGTTACGCATGGCTACACCTTC,CASSLVTHGYTF
TRBV12-3/TRBV12-4,many,TRBJ1-2,TRBD1,TGTGCCAGCAGTTTGGGACAGGGTTCCTCCGGCGGCTACACCTTC,CASSLGQGSSGGYTF
TRBV12-3/TRBV12-4,few,TRBJ2-3,TRBD2,TGTGCCAGCAGTTTAGGGGGTGGACTAGCGGGGGAACGTACGCAGTATTTT,CASSLGGGLAGERTQYF
TRBV7-2,many,TRBJ2-3,TRBD1,TGTGCCAGCAGCTCCACAGGGGCAGATACGCAGTATTTT,CASSSTGADTQYF
TRBV20-1,few,TRBJ2-1,TRBD2,TGCAGTGCTAGATCCGGACTAGCGGGAGGAAGGATGGGCAATGAGCAGTTCTTC,CSARSGLAGGRMGNEQFF
TRBV20-1,many,TRBJ2-2,-,TGCAGTGTCGCGGTGAACACCGGGGAGCTGTTTTTT,CSVAVNTGELFF
TRBV25-1,many,TRBJ2-5,-,TGTGCCAGCAGGGTGGACGAGACCCAGTACTTC,CASRVDETQYF
TRBV28,many,TRBJ1-5,-,TGTGCCAGCAGTTTATCCACAGAGGGTTCGGGTCAGCCCCAGCATTTT,CASSLSTEGSGQPQHF
TRBV12-3/TRBV12-4,many,TRBJ1-1,-,TGTGCCAGCACTCGGTCCGGACCTAACACTGAAGCTTTCTTT,CASTRSGPNTEAFF
TRBV12-3/TRBV12-4,many,TRBJ2-5,TRBD1,TGTGCCAGCAGGGGTCCGCGGGTTGGGGACAGTGATGAAGAAGAGACCCAGTACTTC,CASRGPRVGDSDEEETQYF
TRBV29-1,many,TRBJ2-2,TRBD1,TGCAGCGTCACCGGGACAGGGTGGTCCGGGGAGCTGTTTTTT,CSVTGTGWSGELFF
TRBV11-2,many,TRBJ2-5,-,TGTGCCAGCAATTTACCCGGGAGTGGGCAAGAGACCCAGTACTTC,CASNLPGSGQETQYF